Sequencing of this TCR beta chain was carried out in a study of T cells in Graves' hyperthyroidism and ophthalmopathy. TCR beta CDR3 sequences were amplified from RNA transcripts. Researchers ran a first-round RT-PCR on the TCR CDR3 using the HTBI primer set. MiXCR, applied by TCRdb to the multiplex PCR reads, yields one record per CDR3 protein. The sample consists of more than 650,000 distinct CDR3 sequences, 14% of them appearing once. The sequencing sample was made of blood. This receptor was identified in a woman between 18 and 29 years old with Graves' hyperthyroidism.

The CDR3 region is CASSLEGTSIYNEQFF. The CDR3 region has the DNA TGTGCCAGCAGCTTAGAAGGGACTAGTATCTACAATGAGCAGTTCTTC. The J gene is TRBJ2-1, the V gene TRBV11-3; 8 nucleotides match TRBD2. CDR3 length: 16 residues. From germline, CDR1 is SGHNT and CDR2 YENEEA. V shed 0 bases and J 3 bases; nucleotides not matched to a gene: 4. The entire variable domain, with the rest obtained from reference TRBV11-3 and TRBJ2-1, is as follows: EAGVVQSPRYKIIEKKQPVAFWCNPISGHNTLYWYLQNLGQGPELLIRYENEEAVDDSQLPKDRFSAERLKGVDSTLKIQPAELGDSAVYLCASSLEGTSIYNEQFFGPGTRLTVL.